The clone carrying this TCR beta chain was observed a handful of times. The antigen remains unidentified. The CDR3 has 9 residues. CDR1 and CDR2 (germline): SGHVT, SQSDAQ. Trimming removed 11 bases from V and 2 bases from J, with 1 base in between. The entry originates in a study of molecular identifiers for immune sequencing clone quantification. Whole-study results and caveats: Clones that exceeded 20 RNA copies held over 98% of effector molecules, yet under 1% in naive cells. Detectable among approximately 930,000 naive cells, according to reports, was Jurkat TCR RNA spiked in from one cell.

Sorted inputs of roughly 20,000 to 1,000,000 cells, with 10%, 30% or 50% RNA, yielded naive CD8 libraries. Methods described previously, with TCR primers listed, were used for bulk TCR libraries. One entry per CDR3 protein, called by TCRdb with MiXCR from the PCR reads. The sample holds hundreds of thousands of distinct CDR3 sequences, roughly 23% seen once. The TCR sequence derives from a human donor in good health. Some libraries in this study had Jurkat cell RNA spiked in. The chain combines TRBV7-4 with TRBJ1-5; D is uncertain. The specimen was naive CD8+ T cells from blood, with Jurkat cell RNA spiked in. The subset was: FACS-sorted CD8+CD4-CCR7+CD45RA+ naive T cells. The CDR3 coding sequence is TGTGCCGGCAATCAGCCCCAGCATTTT. This translates into CAGNQPQHF. The entire variable domain, with the rest obtained from reference TRBV7-4 and TRBJ1-5, is as follows: GAGVSQSPRYKVAKRGRDVALRCDSISGHVTLYWYRQTLGQGSEVLTYSQSDAQRDKSGRPSGRFSAERPERSVSTLKIQRTEQGDSAVYLCAGNQPQHFGDGTRLSIL.